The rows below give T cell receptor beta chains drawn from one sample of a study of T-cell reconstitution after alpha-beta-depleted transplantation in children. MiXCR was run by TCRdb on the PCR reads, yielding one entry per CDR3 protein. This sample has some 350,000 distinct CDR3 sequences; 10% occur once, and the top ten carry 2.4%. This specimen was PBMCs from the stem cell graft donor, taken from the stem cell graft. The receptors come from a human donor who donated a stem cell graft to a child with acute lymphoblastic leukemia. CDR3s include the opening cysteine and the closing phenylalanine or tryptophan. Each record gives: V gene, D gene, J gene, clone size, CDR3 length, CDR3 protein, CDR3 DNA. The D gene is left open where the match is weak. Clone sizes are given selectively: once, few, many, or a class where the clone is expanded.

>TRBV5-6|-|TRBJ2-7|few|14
CASSFPYSSYEQYF
TGTGCCAGCAGCTTTCCGTACAGCTCCTACGAGCAGTACTTC
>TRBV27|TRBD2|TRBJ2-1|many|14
CASSSWTSNDEQFF
TGTGCCAGCAGTTCCTGGACTAGCAATGATGAGCAGTTCTTC
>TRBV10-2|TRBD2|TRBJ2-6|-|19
CASSESGAGPRLRANVLTF
TGCGCCAGCAGTGAGTCAGGAGCGGGGCCACGTCTAAGGGCCAACGTCCTGACTTTC
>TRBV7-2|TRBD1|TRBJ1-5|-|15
CASSLGQGFGQPQHF
TGTGCCAGCAGCTTAGGACAGGGGTTCGGTCAGCCCCAGCATTTT
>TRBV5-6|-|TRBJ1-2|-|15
CASSAGRSSPYGYTF
TGTGCCAGCAGTGCTGGCAGATCATCACCCTATGGCTACACCTTC
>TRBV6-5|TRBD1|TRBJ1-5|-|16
CASSYGTDPVNQPQHF
TGTGCCAGCAGTTATGGGACAGACCCTGTTAATCAGCCCCAGCATTTT
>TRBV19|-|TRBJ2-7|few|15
CASSPLQGQPGEQYF
TGTGCCAGTAGCCCCTTGCAGGGGCAGCCTGGCGAGCAGTACTTC
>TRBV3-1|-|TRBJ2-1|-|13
CASSQDSVVWQFF
TGTGCCAGCAGCCAAGATTCTGTCGTGTGGCAGTTCTTC
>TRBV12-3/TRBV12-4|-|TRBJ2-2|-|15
CASSGGSGDTGELFF
TGTGCCAGCAGTGGCGGCTCCGGGGACACCGGGGAGCTGTTTTTT
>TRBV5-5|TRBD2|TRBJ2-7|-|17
CASSFRPSGQGGGEQYF
TGTGCCAGCAGCTTTCGGCCTAGCGGGCAAGGTGGAGGAGAGCAGTACTTC
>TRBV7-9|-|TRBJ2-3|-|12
CASSFLVDTQYF
TGTGCCAGCAGCTTCCTTGTGGATACGCAGTATTTT
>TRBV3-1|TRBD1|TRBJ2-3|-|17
CASSPGQGAISTDTQYF
TGTGCCAGCAGTCCGGGACAGGGGGCGATTAGCACAGATACGCAGTATTTT
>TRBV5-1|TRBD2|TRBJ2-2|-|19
CASSLGAGTSGSRTGELFF
TGCGCCAGCAGCTTGGGCGCCGGGACTAGCGGGAGTCGAACCGGGGAGCTGTTTTTT
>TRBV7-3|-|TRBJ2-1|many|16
CASSLVGGTGLNEQFF
TGTGCCAGCAGCCTGGTGGGGGGAACCGGCCTCAATGAGCAGTTCTTC
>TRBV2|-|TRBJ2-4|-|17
CASSEARGGSNKNIQYF
TGTGCCAGCAGTGAAGCGAGGGGGGGGTCAAACAAAAACATTCAGTACTTC
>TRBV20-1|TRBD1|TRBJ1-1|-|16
CSATPGTGKGSTEAFF
TGCAGTGCAACCCCCGGGACAGGGAAGGGGAGCACTGAAGCTTTCTTT
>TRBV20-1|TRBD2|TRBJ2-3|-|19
CSAVSSGSGSLRVTDTQYF
TGCAGTGCGGTCTCTAGCGGGAGTGGTTCGTTACGTGTCACAGATACGCAGTATTTT
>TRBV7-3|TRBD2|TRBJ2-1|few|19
CASSPGLAGGVSSYNEQFF
TGTGCCAGCAGCCCGGGACTAGCGGGAGGTGTAAGCTCCTACAATGAGCAGTTCTTC
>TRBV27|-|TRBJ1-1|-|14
CASSSRDTRREAFF
TGTGCCAGCAGTTCCCGGGACACACGCCGTGAAGCTTTCTTT
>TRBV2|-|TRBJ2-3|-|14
CASKGFWSTDTQYF
TGTGCCAGCAAGGGTTTTTGGAGCACAGATACGCAGTATTTT
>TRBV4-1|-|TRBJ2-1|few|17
CASSQVAVSLSYNEQFF
TGCGCCAGCAGCCAAGTCGCCGTAAGCCTCTCCTACAATGAGCAGTTCTTC
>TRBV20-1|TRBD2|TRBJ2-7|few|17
CSARKRLAGRVSYEQYF
TGCAGTGCCAGAAAAAGACTAGCGGGAAGGGTCTCCTACGAGCAGTACTTC
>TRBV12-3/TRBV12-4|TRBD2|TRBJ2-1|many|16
CASSQRTRLAGNEQFF
TGTGCCAGCAGCCAAAGGACTCGACTAGCGGGCAATGAGCAGTTCTTC
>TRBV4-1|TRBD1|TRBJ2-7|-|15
CASSQQQGSSYEQYF
TGCGCCAGCAGCCAACAACAGGGGAGCTCCTACGAGCAGTACTTC
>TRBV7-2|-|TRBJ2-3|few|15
CASSLRDPLPDTQYF
TGTGCCAGCAGCTTAAGGGATCCCCTCCCAGATACGCAGTATTTT
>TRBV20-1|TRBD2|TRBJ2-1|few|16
CSARRGLAGAYNEQFF
TGCAGTGCTAGAAGGGGGCTAGCGGGAGCCTACAATGAGCAGTTCTTC
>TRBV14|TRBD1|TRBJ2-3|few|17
CASSQYKGARFPDTQYF
TGTGCCAGCAGCCAATATAAGGGGGCTCGATTCCCAGATACGCAGTATTTT
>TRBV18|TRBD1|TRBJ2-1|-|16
CASSPPGTANYNEQFF
TGTGCCAGCTCACCACCGGGGACAGCCAACTACAATGAGCAGTTCTTC
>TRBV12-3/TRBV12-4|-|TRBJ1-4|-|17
CASSLSGRVGTNEKLFF
TGTGCCAGCAGTTTAAGTGGTAGGGTTGGAACTAATGAAAAACTGTTTTTT
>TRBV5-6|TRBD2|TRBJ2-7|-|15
CASSRLWRGSYEQYF
TGTGCCAGCAGTCGCTTATGGCGGGGGTCCTACGAGCAGTACTTC
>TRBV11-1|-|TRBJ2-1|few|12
CASSLEFNEQFF
TGTGCCAGCAGCTTAGAATTCAATGAGCAGTTCTTC
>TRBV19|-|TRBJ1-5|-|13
CASLGGRNQPQHF
TGTGCCTCACTTGGGGGCCGGAATCAGCCCCAGCATTTT
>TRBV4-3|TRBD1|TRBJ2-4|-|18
CASSHLNGQGDAKNIQYF
TGCGCCAGCAGCCACCTGAATGGACAGGGGGACGCCAAAAACATTCAGTACTTC
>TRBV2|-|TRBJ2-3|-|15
CASSIGPSGTDTQYF
TGTGCCAGCAGTATAGGTCCTAGCGGCACAGATACGCAGTATTTT
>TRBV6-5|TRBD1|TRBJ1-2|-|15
CASSYRAGGVNGYTF
TGTGCCAGCAGTTACAGGGCAGGGGGCGTCAATGGCTACACCTTC
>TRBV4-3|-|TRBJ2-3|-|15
CASSSAAASTDTQYF
TGCGCCAGCAGCTCTGCGGCGGCTAGCACAGATACGCAGTATTTT
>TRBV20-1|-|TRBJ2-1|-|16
CSARGPVGTLNAEQFF
TGCAGTGCTAGAGGCCCTGTAGGGACCCTCAATGCTGAGCAGTTCTTC
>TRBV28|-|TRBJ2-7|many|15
CASSPPQGGGYEQYF
TGTGCCAGCAGTCCCCCCCAGGGTGGTGGCTACGAGCAGTACTTC
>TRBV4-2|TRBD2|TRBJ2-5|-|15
CASSQEKGGRETQYF
TGTGCCAGCAGCCAAGAAAAGGGAGGGAGGGAGACCCAGTACTTC
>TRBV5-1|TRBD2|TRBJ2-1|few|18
CASSLRISGIGSYNEQFF
TGCGCCAGCAGCTTGCGTATTAGCGGGATCGGGTCCTACAATGAGCAGTTCTTC
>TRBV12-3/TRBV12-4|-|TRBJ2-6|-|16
CASSSNRDSGANVLTF
TGTGCCAGCAGTTCAAATCGGGACTCTGGGGCCAACGTCCTGACTTTC
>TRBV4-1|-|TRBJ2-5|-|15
CASSLVDGNQETQYF
TGCGCCAGCAGCCTAGTGGACGGGAACCAAGAGACCCAGTACTTC
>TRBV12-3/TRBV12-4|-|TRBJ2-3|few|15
CASTTDFAGTDTQYF
TGTGCCAGCACCACCGACTTCGCGGGAACAGATACGCAGTATTTT
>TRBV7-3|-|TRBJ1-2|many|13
CASSLPSGDGYTF
TGTGCCAGCAGCTTACCGTCAGGGGATGGCTACACCTTC
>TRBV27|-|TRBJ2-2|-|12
CASSLRGAELFF
TGTGCCAGCAGTTTAAGGGGAGCGGAGCTGTTTTTT
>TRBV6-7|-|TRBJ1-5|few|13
CASSYEGNQPQHF
TGTGCCAGCAGTTACGAGGGCAATCAGCCCCAGCATTTT